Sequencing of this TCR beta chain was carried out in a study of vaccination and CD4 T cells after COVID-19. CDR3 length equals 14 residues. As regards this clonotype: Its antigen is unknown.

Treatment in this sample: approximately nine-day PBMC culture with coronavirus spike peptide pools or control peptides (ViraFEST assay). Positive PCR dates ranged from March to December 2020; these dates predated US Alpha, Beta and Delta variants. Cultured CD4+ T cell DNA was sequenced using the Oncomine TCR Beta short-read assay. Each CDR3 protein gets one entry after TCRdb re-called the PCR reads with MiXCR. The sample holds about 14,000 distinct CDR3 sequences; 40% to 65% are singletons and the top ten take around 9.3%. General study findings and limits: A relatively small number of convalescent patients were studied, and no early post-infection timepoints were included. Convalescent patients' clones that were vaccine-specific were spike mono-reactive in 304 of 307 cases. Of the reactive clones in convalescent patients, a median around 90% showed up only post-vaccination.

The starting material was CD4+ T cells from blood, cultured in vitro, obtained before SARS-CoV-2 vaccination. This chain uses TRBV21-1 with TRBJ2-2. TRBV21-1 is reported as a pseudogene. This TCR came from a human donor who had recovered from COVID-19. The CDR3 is CASSIIRGGGELFF. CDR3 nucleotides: TGTGCCAGCAGCATCATACGGGGTGGCGGGGAGCTGTTTTTT.